This TCR beta chain was documented in a study of post-analysis software for immune sequencing data. Overall study: Relapsing-remitting, secondary progressive and progressive-relapsing multiple sclerosis courses were included. Study-level results: Four or five TRBV segments occurring more often in patients than controls included TRBV5-6, TRBV5-1 and TRBV20-1. Multiple sclerosis patients had significantly lower normalized Chao1 diversity than controls.

The CDR3 consists of 16 residues. After removal of 0 bases from V and 7 bases from J, the junction contained 7 bases not matched to a gene. CDR1 and CDR2 from the germline V gene are LGHDT and YNNKEL (reference sequence). Presence of unique molecular identifiers characterized the TCR beta cDNA libraries. Out of roughly 0.95 to 10 million T cells, hundreds of thousands of cDNA molecules were generated. TCRdb re-analysed the PCR reads in MiXCR, keeping a single row per CDR3 protein. The table shows fewer than 850,000 distinct CDR3 sequences, with about 27% occurring only once. In the case of this clonotype: The target antigen is unknown.

The chain carries TRBV3-1 and TRBJ2-1; 9 bases line up with TRBD2. Material for sequencing was blood. This TCR derives from a girl aged 10-17 years with multiple sclerosis. The CDR3 protein is CASSQDLGSGSNEQFF. The CDR3 DNA reads TGTGCCAGCAGCCAAGATCTAGGTAGCGGGAGTAATGAGCAGTTCTTC.